These 15 T cell receptor beta chains were sequenced from one sample in a study of T-cell memory formation after mild COVID-19. TCRdb analysed the 5' RACE reads with MiXCR anew, one entry per CDR3 protein. The sample comprises more than 250,000 distinct CDR3 sequences, roughly 16% of which are singletons, and over 20% rests with the top ten. Sequenced sample: PBMCs or a T cell subset sorted from them (not recorded which). These receptors came from a man aged 18 to 30 who had mild COVID-19 (a few samples of this study predate the infection). Cell type and time point are not known.

This clonotype was seen only a few times. Here the CDR3 DNA reads TGTGCCAGCTCACGAGGGGACAACGATAACTATGGCTACACCTTC. Translated, it gives CASSRGDNDNYGYTF. V is TRBV11-1 and J is TRBJ1-2, with a possible D match to TRBD1 (6 bases). Germline CDR1 is SGHAT and CDR2 is FQDESV (reference sequence). The germline V and J ends were trimmed by 8 bases and 1 base, with 17 bases remaining between them. The CDR3 length is 15 residues. The variable domain in full, with the rest retrieved from reference TRBV11-1 and TRBJ1-2, is EAEVAQSPRYKITEKSQAVAFWCDPISGHATLYWYRQILGQGPELLVQFQDESVVDDSQLPKDRFSAERLKGVDSTLKIQPAELGDSAMYLCASSRGDNDNYGYTFGSGTRLTVV.

This clonotype was observed a few times. V is TRBV29-1 and J is TRBJ2-7; possibly TRBD1 or TRBD2 for D (5 bases each). Germline values: CDR1 SQVTM, CDR2 ANQGSEA. Deletions cut 4 bases from V and 5 bases from J, with 12 bases between. The CDR3 covers 12 residues. CDR3 loop: CSVVGDGDEQYF. CDR3 nucleotide sequence: TGCAGCGTTGTGGGGGACGGTGACGAGCAGTACTTC.

This clonotype occurred many times. This chain uses TRBV28 with TRBJ2-5; 10 bases fit TRBD2. This CDR3 contains 15 residues. Germline CDR1 MDHEN, CDR2 SYDVKM. The V and J ends lost 8 bases and 4 bases, in that order; junction bases with no gene match: 10. CDR3 DNA: TGTGCCAGCCGGTCCTCCGAGCGGGGGGGAGAGACCCAGTACTTC. This gives the protein CASRSSERGGETQYF.

This clonotype was detected ten times or more. The chain recombines TRBV12-3 or TRBV12-4 with TRBJ1-1; TRBD1 might be the D (6 bases). The CDR3 runs 15 residues. V was trimmed by 5 bases and J by 2 bases, leaving 15 bases between them. The chain's CDR3 is CASSGGEGGNTEAFF. The DNA for the CDR3 is TGTGCCAGCAGTGGGGGAGAGGGGGGTAACACTGAAGCTTTCTTT.

This chain connects TRBV7-9 to TRBJ2-3; D is undetermined. The CDR3 totals 14 residues. The V gene's germline CDR1 is SEHNR and CDR2 FQNEAQ (reference sequence). Trimming shortened V by 2 bases and J by 2 bases, and 8 bases separated the two germline ends. CDR3 in amino acids: CASSLNPYTDTQYF. The DNA for the CDR3 is TGTGCCAGCAGCTTAAACCCGTACACAGATACGCAGTATTTT.

This clonotype was seen a few times. The rearrangement links TRBV27 to TRBJ2-7; D remains unclear. Germline loops: CDR1 MNHEY, CDR2 SMNVEV (reference sequence). V shed 3 bases and J shed 4 bases, with 13 bases lying between them. This CDR3 is 14 amino acids long. The CDR3 coding sequence is TGTGCCAGCAGTTTGAAAGGGTTAGGGTACGAGCAGTACTTC. Protein: CASSLKGLGYEQYF.

The rearrangement links TRBV6-6 to TRBJ2-3; 8 nucleotides agree with TRBD1. Germline V lookup: CDR1 MNHNY, CDR2 SVGAGI (reference sequence). J gave up 2 bases and V 8 bases, and 6 bases lay outside the gene matches. The CDR3 extends over 14 amino acids. The CDR3 bases are TGTGCCAGCGATGACAGGGGAAACACAGATACGCAGTATTTT. Amino acid sequence: CASDDRGNTDTQYF.

This clonotype was counted only a few times. This rearrangement joins TRBV7-9 to TRBJ1-1; D uncertain. Germline CDR1 SEHNR, CDR2 FQNEAQ (reference sequence). The CDR3 is 14 amino acids. Trimming pared 1 base from V and 1 base from J, leaving 7 bases between. Written as DNA, the CDR3 is TGTGCCAGCAGCTTAGGAAACGAGAACACTGAAGCTTTCTTT. It specifies CASSLGNENTEAFF.

The table lists this clonotype with a few counts. In DNA, the CDR3 is TGTGCCAGCAATAATCGGGGCCAGCCCCAGCATTTT. This gives the protein CASNNRGQPQHF. The chain is built from TRBV27 and TRBJ1-5; D might be TRBD1 (5 bases). Trimming shortened V by 7 bases and J by 7 bases, and 11 bases separated the two germline ends. CDR1 is MNHEY and CDR2 is SMNVEV in the germline V gene (reference sequence). The CDR3 is 12 residues long.

The genes are TRBV7-9 and TRBJ2-1, with TRBD1 matching 10 bases. Looked up from germline, CDR1 is SEHNR and CDR2 is FQNEAQ (reference sequence). V gave up 3 bases and J gave up 2 bases; unmatched junction bases: 10. The CDR3 is made up of 18 amino acids. CDR3 in amino acids: CASSFVPRDRGPYNEQFF. CDR3 in DNA: TGTGCCAGCAGCTTTGTCCCCCGGGACAGGGGCCCCTACAATGAGCAGTTCTTC.

This CDR3 is CASSYWLAGNNEQFF. CDR3 bases: TGTGCCAGCAGTTACTGGCTAGCGGGTAACAATGAGCAGTTCTTC. The J gene is TRBJ2-1, the V gene TRBV6-2 or TRBV6-3, with TRBD2 matching over 8 bases. The CDR3 is 15 residues long. CDR1 and CDR2 (germline): MNHEY, SVGEGT. The V and J ends lost 1 base and 5 bases, in that order; junction bases with no gene match: 4.

The DNA for the CDR3 is TGCGCCAGCAGCTTGGAAGGACTGTTTGCAGATACGCAGTATTTT. It codes for CASSLEGLFADTQYF. V is TRBV5-1 and J is TRBJ2-3, with TRBD2 as a possible D gene (5 bases). This CDR3 is built from 15 residues. Looked up from germline, CDR1 is SGHRS and CDR2 is YFSETQ. Trimming cost V 0 bases and J 4 bases, with 12 bases left between them.

This clonotype is termed medium-sized. This rearrangement joins TRBV11-2 to TRBJ2-1; D is unresolved. Germline CDR1 and CDR2: SGHAT and FQNNGV. V was clipped by 2 bases and J by 3 bases, with 14 bases between them. The CDR3 loop spans 16 amino acids. The CDR3 DNA follows: TGTGCCAGCAGCTTATTGTCCCCGGAGTACTACAATGAGCAGTTCTTC. It yields the protein CASSLLSPEYYNEQFF.

This clonotype was observed a handful of times. The V gene is TRBV27, the J gene TRBJ2-1, with D tentatively TRBD1 (6 bases). This CDR3 region has 17 residues. The germline V and J ends were trimmed by 5 bases and 10 bases, with 27 bases remaining between them. The germline CDR1 and CDR2 sequences are MNHEY and SMNVEV (reference sequence). The DNA of the CDR3 is TGTGCCAGCAGTAAATGGGTGTCTCGGCTAGGGGGTCAAGAGCAGTTCTTC. Protein sequence: CASSKWVSRLGGQEQFF.

The genes are TRBV5-1 and TRBJ2-7; D gene unclear. This CDR3 comprises 14 residues. Germline lookup yields CDR1 SGHRS and CDR2 YFSETQ. The V and J ends lost 0 bases and 1 base respectively, with 8 bases between them. The CDR3 coding sequence is TGCGCCAGCAGCTTGGAGGGATATTCCTACGAGCAGTACTTC. Residues: CASSLEGYSYEQYF.